This TCR beta chain was captured by sequencing in a study of cytomegalovirus exposure and HLA in healthy donors. Study-level results: TCR beta V- and J-gene trimming was later associated with a missense DCLRE1C variant.

In germline, CDR1 is MDHEN, CDR2 SYDVKM. The CDR3 extends over 16 amino acids. V was shortened by 4 bases and J by 0 bases, with 13 bases between the two germline ends. A note on this clone: Its antigen is not identified.

13 Jbeta primers and 60 Vbeta primers were used for the PCR. Repertoires were generated with immunoSEQ multiplex PCR, while TCRdb's copy carries only in-frame clones and drops some. The table has roughly 190,000 clones, about 90% seen once. The V call is TRBV28, the J call TRBJ1-3; D call uncertain. The TCR originated in a man aged 25-40 years in good health and CMV-seronegative. The source material was PBMCs. CDR3 DNA sequence: TGTGCCAGCAGTTCCCATCAGGCCTACTCTGGAAACACCATATATTTT. As protein: CASSSHQAYSGNTIYF.